This T cell receptor (beta chain) came from a study of cytomegalovirus exposure and HLA in healthy donors (dated by TCRdb to about 2017). For the wider study: According to an earlier analysis of several hundred of the donors, about 179 million T cells yielded 120 million or so unique TCR beta sequences and less than 300 Gb of sequence data. An early release covering 550 to 650 HLA-typed donors comprised around 300 gigabases of sequencing data and roughly 85 million unique TCR sequences. Among the approximately 420 genotyped donors, around 81% belonged to the genetic ancestry cluster associated with self-reported Caucasian donors. The study aimed to test whether signatures of past pathogen exposure could be identified by cataloging public T cell receptors. The study used immunosequencing to profile the T cell repertoires of approximately 630 subjects and linked those repertoires to cytomegalovirus serostatus. In addition to the first cohort of approximately 670 subjects, a separate validation cohort of some 120 different subjects was used. To predict cytomegalovirus infection status, the study combined high-throughput TCR immunosequencing, statistical association of individual TCRs with disease status, and machine learning. A later analysis re-analyzed previously published TCR beta repertoires from 600 to 850 donors and added high-resolution HLA genotyping to study TCR occurrence patterns. The later analysis used no new phenotypic data to find candidate immune exposures, relying instead on TCR beta sequences and their occurrence across donors. In an earlier analysis of 500 to 650 of the donors, high-throughput TCR beta sequencing was used to judge whether each TCR beta V gene segment behaved as functional or pseudogenic. Donor age, sex, ethnicity and CMV serostatus were compiled together with the repertoire data. A later genetic analysis used genome-wide SNP genotypes for about 55% of the 666 donors, treating that subset as a discovery cohort. Every discovery cohort repertoire had been produced on one sequencing platform. HLA typing covered class I and class II loci at four-digit resolution. The number of donors typed differed by locus, with roughly 629-640 for A, B, C, DRB1 and DQB1, around 500 for DQA1, 600 to 610 for DPA1, and some 440 for DPB1. Roughly five DR-DQ haplotypes were treated as single units for association and clustering because of strong linkage in the cohort. Among around 400 genotyped donors of the cohort, an average of around 250,000 unique TCR beta nucleotide sequences was sequenced per donor, of which about 19% were non-productive. Summary of the overall study and its limitations: In the study, approximately 150 TCR beta chains were listed as associated with cytomegalovirus. Compared with the 666-donor mean, donors in an Asian-associated ancestry cluster had fewer N-insertions in productive TCRs, according to a later genetic analysis. In an earlier analysis of fewer than 700 of the donors, most TCR beta V segments appeared in productive rearrangements about 90% or about 30% of the time, broadly matching IMGT annotations. In a later analysis, HLA-associated TCR beta chains were found to be more clonally expanded and to have lower generation probabilities than equally common non-associated chains. Because counts were too low, 15 to 20 rarely observed V segments, including chromosome 9 orphons, were left out of the earlier analysis of approximately 500 of the donors. According to the authors, the approach could potentially be generalized to other disease states and immunological phenotypes. A later analysis associated 17,000 or so TCR beta sequences with specific HLA alleles at a false discovery rate of 0.05. Sequencing depth was assumed to be roughly uniform across donors in the presence/absence analyses, though that assumption may not hold. Most TCR sequences were observed very rarely across donors, whereas some public TCRs were present in many individuals. Linkage disequilibrium might explain the correlated functional status among segregating V segments, but an unknown experimental factor could not be ruled out. For the cohort, immune exposure information was limited to CMV serostatus. Strong co-occurrence of HLA alleles, especially DR and DQ, made assigning TCR associations to individual alleles difficult. The 87-base-pair reads could not distinguish some IMGT-functional V segments, including TRBV6-2 and TRBV6-3, so those segments were excluded. HLA typing was unavailable for some donors at each locus, so association tests used only the typed subset. A cluster of highly shared sequence variants was judged likely to represent a technical artifact of the sequencing pipeline. In a later genetic analysis, a missense DCLRE1C variant was associated with V-gene and J-gene trimming of TCR beta chains, and the association was replicated in an independent cohort. According to a later analysis, TCR association rates differed among HLA loci, with DRB1 alleles showing the most associated TCRs and HLA-C alleles showing the fewest. In a later analysis, most CMV-associated TCR beta chains were found to appear HLA-restricted, with HLA associations seemingly driven largely by CMV exposure. Cytomegalovirus status was reported to be diagnosed by the classifier with high specificity and sensitivity in both the original and validation cohorts. In a later analysis, several top co-occurrence clusters were reported to appear linked to parvovirus B19, influenza, CMV and Epstein-Barr virus. A few of the identified cytomegalovirus-associated TCR beta chains were confirmed in vitro to be specific for cytomegalovirus antigens. A further reported finding was that TCR beta sequences accurately predicted the HLA-A and HLA-B alleles for most subjects in the first cohort. This cohort had only TCR beta chains sequenced, and the lack of alpha or paired-chain data limited which features could be detected.

The junction carries 16 bases between V and J, which are trimmed by 3 bases and 5 bases respectively. The germline V gene gives CDR1 as KGHSH and CDR2 as LQKENI. The CDR3 spans 16 residues, from the cysteine through the phenylalanine. The kept DNA is CDR3 alone, 48 bases in frame from the first base. Library preparation was by the immunoSEQ multiplex PCR assay. A mixture of 60 forward primers for TCR Vbeta segments and 13 reverse primers for TCR Jbeta segments was used in the multiplex PCR. A multiplex PCR assay on genomic DNA amplified the CDR3 region of rearranged TCR beta genes. Amplified TCR beta libraries were sequenced as 87-base-pair reads on the Illumina HiSeq System. On the authors' methods: A later analysis counted some 80 million unique TCR beta chains across the 550 to 750 repertoires, and 9 million to 14 million of these chains were shared by at least two donors. Raw reads were error-corrected and collapsed into unique sequences by a nearest-neighbor algorithm in which closely related sequences were merged to remove PCR and sequencing errors. CDR3 sequences were aligned to IMGT reference sequences to assign V, D and J gene segments. For a sequence to be retained, a match of at least six nucleotides was required to both a V gene segment and a J gene segment. Rearrangements were called productive when the CDR3 lacked stop codons and stayed in frame with V and J; all others were non-productive. Following IMGT convention, CDR3 was defined as the stretch from the second conserved V-encoded cysteine up to the conserved J-encoded phenylalanine. Sequences without an unambiguous match to a single V gene segment were excluded from the earlier analysis of about 600 of the donors. An earlier analysis of some 610 of the donors called V segments functional above 56.7% productive rearrangements and segregating when the between-donor standard deviation exceeded 5%. To diagnose cytomegalovirus status from the catalog of TCR beta chain sequences, a statistical classification framework was built. A later analysis assigned V and J genes by comparing TCR nucleotide sequences with IMGT/GENE-DB human TR gene sequences. In a later analysis, CDR3 sequences and most-parsimonious VDJ recombination scenarios were assigned using the TCRdist pipeline. In a later analysis, each TCR beta chain was defined by its CDR3 amino acid sequence together with its V-gene family, and reads lacking a unique V-gene family were excluded. To address suspected cross-contamination and a sequencing artifact, a later analysis removed a few hundred highly shared, low-generation-probability nucleotide sequences. In a later analysis, a clonal expansion index was calculated for each public chain from normalized within-repertoire ranks of inferred template counts. Generation probabilities in a later analysis came from a VDJ recombination model fitted to out-of-frame rearrangements, and those results were checked against IGoR. In a later analysis, TCR-TCR, TCR-HLA and TCR-CMV co-occurrence was scored with hypergeometric tests, and a repertoire-size bias correction was applied to TCR pairs. False discovery rates were estimated in a later analysis by permuting HLA or CMV assignments 20 times. In a later analysis, co-occurring TCRs were grouped with DBSCAN, and TCRdist sequence similarity was added when clustering was performed within HLA-allele-positive subsets. Repertoires with fewer than 30,000 or more than 120,000 public chains were left out of co-occurrence clustering, as were five repertoires with anomalous nucleotide sharing. In TCRdb, the immuneACCESS table is reduced to in-frame sequences with V and J assigned. These tables do not hold every clone; where another copy was compared, an unresolved V gene accounts for under half, and the others remain unexplained. That table furnishes V, J and clone size, whereas the DNA furnished D and trimming. Within this sample are 180,000 or so clones, with roughly 80% of them counted one time only. Of the sample, roughly 0.69% is held by the ten largest clones.

In total, more than 500 healthy bone marrow donors made up the cohort. At the time of sampling, all cohort members were nominally healthy, though unrecorded immune exposures were likely present. The donor tested CMV seronegative and was one of the 352 seronegative cohort members. Each donor provided a peripheral blood sample, and peripheral blood mononuclear cells were used for TCR beta sequencing. The Qiagen DNeasy Blood Extraction Kit was used to extract genomic DNA from the blood cell samples. As for this clone: The clone's antigen remains unknown. Per-base qualities were not stored, and no clone one base away is much larger.

The chain employs TRBV18 and TRBJ1-4; no D gene call is confident. The sequenced sample consisted of PBMCs. This TCR was sampled from a woman between 18 and 29 years old in good health and CMV-seronegative. Read as DNA, the sequence is TGTGCCAGCTCACCCCGCGGGCAGGCTCCAAATGAAAAACTGTTTTTT. Protein translation: CASSPRGQAPNEKLFF.